This T cell receptor (beta chain) is drawn from a study of T cells in Graves' hyperthyroidism and ophthalmopathy. The V end was cut by 2 bases, the J end by 2 bases, with 16 bases between. This CDR3 has 17 residues. Ophthalmopathy patients had Clinical Activity Score at least 3, NOSPECS grade at least 4, duration under 3 months. The study based diagnoses on clinical symptoms, serum thyroxine and TRAb, thyroid ultrasound and orbital computed tomography. This sample holds PBMCs from about 10 ml fresh peripheral blood. A note on this clonotype: Its specificity is not known.

Study-wide results and caveats: In simple terms, a model built on 13 V-J features told ophthalmopathy apart from stable hyperthyroidism.

TCR beta CDR3 regions were amplified from RNA transcripts. The HTBI primer set served for first-round RT-PCR of the TCR CDR3. Using its own MiXCR run on the multiplex PCR reads, TCRdb lists one record per CDR3 protein. The table shows about half a million distinct CDR3 sequences, with roughly a quarter occurring only once. The sequence was obtained from a woman between 25 and 40 years old with Graves' ophthalmopathy. The chain joins TRBV12-3 or TRBV12-4 to TRBJ1-5; D unresolved. What was sequenced was blood. The CDR3 sequence: CASSLLEAFPGNQPQHF. For the CDR3, the DNA is TGTGCCAGCAGTTTATTAGAGGCCTTCCCCGGCAATCAGCCCCAGCATTTT.